The rows below give T cell receptor beta chains drawn from one sample of a study of early T cells in non-severe SARS-CoV-2 infection. From the 5' RACE reads, TCRdb called clonotypes with MiXCR, one entry per CDR3 protein. This sample has about 46,000 distinct CDR3 sequences, with approximately 8.5% found just once. Source material: whole blood. Receptors originate from an adult who was a healthcare worker with PCR-confirmed SARS-CoV-2 infection or an uninfected control (not recorded which). CDR3s include the opening cysteine and the closing phenylalanine or tryptophan. The order of the fields is V gene, clone size, J gene, D gene, CDR3 DNA, CDR3 protein. The D gene is left open where the match is weak. A row's size may be missing; if present it is once, few, many or a size class.

TRBV5-1,few,TRBJ1-2,TRBD1,TGCGCCAGCAGCTTGGCAGGGGGCGTTAGTCTGGACGACTATGGCTACACCTTC,CASSLAGGVSLDDYGYTF
TRBV7-2,many,TRBJ2-3,TRBD2,TGTGCCAGCAGCTTAGGGCTAGCGGGAGGCTCAGATACGCAGTATTTT,CASSLGLAGGSDTQYF
TRBV7-8,many,TRBJ2-5,TRBD2,TGTGCCAGCAGCTCCTTAGCGGGAGGGCCGGGAGAGACCCAGTACTTC,CASSSLAGGPGETQYF
TRBV29-1,.,TRBJ2-7,.,TGCAGCGTTGTACGGCAGGGGCACTACGAGCAGTACTTC,CSVVRQGHYEQYF
TRBV5-1,many,TRBJ2-3,TRBD2,TGCGCCAGCAGCTTGGGGACTAGCGGGGATACGCAGTATTTT,CASSLGTSGDTQYF
TRBV6-1,few,TRBJ1-1,.,TGTGCCAGCACTCAGAACACTGAAGCTTTCTTT,CASTQNTEAFF
TRBV4-3,many,TRBJ2-7,TRBD2,TGCGCCAGCAGCCAAGAGAACCGGGCCGGACTAGCGGGGAGATATTACGAGCAGTACTTC,CASSQENRAGLAGRYYEQYF
TRBV28,.,TRBJ2-7,.,TGTGGCAGCAGTTCCCCCCAGCTAGTGCGCTACGAGCAGTACTTC,CGSSSPQLVRYEQYF
TRBV28,.,TRBJ2-1,.,TGTGCCAGCAGTTTACAGTACAATGAGCAGTTCTTC,CASSLQYNEQFF
TRBV27,many,TRBJ2-1,TRBD2,TGTGCCAGCAGTTTTCGCGACAGAGCGGGAAGCTCCTACAATGAGCAGTTCTTC,CASSFRDRAGSSYNEQFF
TRBV6-6,many,TRBJ1-2,TRBD1,TGTGCCAGCAGTGGGACAGCGGGCTATGGCTACACCTTC,CASSGTAGYGYTF
TRBV29-1,many,TRBJ2-7,TRBD2,TGCAGCGTTGTAGCGGGAGCCTGGGAGCAGTACTTC,CSVVAGAWEQYF
TRBV6-2/TRBV6-3,.,TRBJ1-1,.,TGTGCCAGCAGTTACTCTGGGGGAAGAACCACTGAAGCTTTCTTT,CASSYSGGRTTEAFF
TRBV12-3/TRBV12-4,many,TRBJ2-1,TRBD2,TGTGCCAGCAGTCCCCCAAGCGGGAGGGTAAATGAGCAGTTCTTC,CASSPPSGRVNEQFF
TRBV20-1,.,TRBJ1-1,.,TGCAGTGCTAGAGACGCCGATTTTAAGGCTGAAGCTTTCTTT,CSARDADFKAEAFF
TRBV25-1,many,TRBJ2-3,.,TGTGCCAGCAGTGAATCCGGCAGGGCCGCAGATACGCAGTATTTT,CASSESGRAADTQYF
TRBV4-3,many,TRBJ2-1,.,TGCGCCAGCAGCCAAGACCTTTTCAATGAGCAGTTCTTC,CASSQDLFNEQFF
TRBV9,many,TRBJ2-2,.,TGTGCCAGCAGCGCCGAAGGAGCCGGGGAGCTGTTTTTT,CASSAEGAGELFF
TRBV20-1,many,TRBJ1-1,.,TGCAGTGCGTCTACCCCGGCACCCACTGAAGCTTTCTTT,CSASTPAPTEAFF
TRBV4-2,.,TRBJ2-5,.,TGTGCCAGCAGCCAAGCCCAAGAGACCCAGTACTTC,CASSQAQETQYF
TRBV20-1,.,TRBJ1-2,.,TGCAGTGCTACCCAAAGGAGCTATGGCTACACCTTC,CSATQRSYGYTF
TRBV5-1,many,TRBJ2-2,TRBD2,TGCGCCAGCAGCTTTTCCCCTAGCGGGATGATGTTTTTT,CASSFSPSGMMFF
TRBV19,many,TRBJ2-1,TRBD1,TGTGCCAGTAGTATCTCCCAGGGGGCCTTGTTTGTTGAGCAGTTCTTC,CASSISQGALFVEQFF
TRBV5-4,medium-sized,TRBJ2-6,.,TGTGCCAGCAGCTCACCAGGGGAAGGGGCCAACGTCCTGACTTTC,CASSSPGEGANVLTF
TRBV28,.,TRBJ1-5,.,TGTGCCAGCAGTCTGCGATCACAGGGCAGTCAGCCCCAGCATTTT,CASSLRSQGSQPQHF
TRBV5-1,.,TRBJ1-1,TRBD1,TGCGCCAGCAGCAGCAGACAGGGGGCGAGGACTGAAGCTTTCTTT,CASSSRQGARTEAFF
TRBV6-6,few,TRBJ2-1,.,TGTGCCAGCAGCCAGACACGTAATGAGCAGTTCTTC,CASSQTRNEQFF
TRBV28,few,TRBJ2-7,.,TGTGCCAGCAGTTTGAGGGATGGTTGGGAGCAGTACTTC,CASSLRDGWEQYF
TRBV29-1,once,TRBJ2-7,.,TGCAGCGTATCGGGCCTCAGCTCCTACGAGCAGTACTTC,CSVSGLSSYEQYF
TRBV7-2,many,TRBJ2-2,.,TGTGCCTTCGCAGAGGGGACCGGGGAGCTGTTTTTT,CAFAEGTGELFF
TRBV29-1,few,TRBJ2-7,.,TGCAGCGCTACCGGGAGCTACGAGCAGTACTTC,CSATGSYEQYF
TRBV5-5,many,TRBJ1-4,.,TGTGCCAGCAGCTTGGAGGGGGGCTATGAAAAACTGTTTTTT,CASSLEGGYEKLFF
TRBV28,many,TRBJ1-6,.,TGTGCCAGCAGTTCCCCCATCGGGAGCTCCTATAATTCACCCCTCCACTTT,CASSSPIGSSYNSPLHF
TRBV7-9,.,TRBJ2-1,.,TGTGCCAGCAGCTTGGCCAGCGGAGCCTACAATGAGCAGTTCTTC,CASSLASGAYNEQFF
TRBV7-9,many,TRBJ2-2,.,TGTGCCAGCAGCCCGGACGGAATGAACACCGGGGAGCTGTTTTTT,CASSPDGMNTGELFF
TRBV7-8,many,TRBJ2-2,.,TGTGCCAGCAGCCCCCAGACTGTAAACACCGGGGAGCTGTTTTTT,CASSPQTVNTGELFF
TRBV4-2,few,TRBJ1-3,TRBD1,TGTGCCAGCAGCGAAACAGGGGAAGGCACCATATATTTT,CASSETGEGTIYF
TRBV28,many,TRBJ1-2,TRBD1,TGTGCCAGCAGTCCACCGGGACAGGGCCGCGATGGCTACACCTTC,CASSPPGQGRDGYTF
TRBV14,.,TRBJ2-1,.,TGTGCCAGCAGCCGAGCGGAGCCCACAAGTGAGCAGTTCTTC,CASSRAEPTSEQFF
TRBV28,many,TRBJ2-3,.,TGTGCCAGCAAAAAGAGCGGGAGCACAGATACGCAGTATTTT,CASKKSGSTDTQYF
TRBV5-1,.,TRBJ2-7,.,TGCGCCAGCAGCACCGCCTACGAGCAGTACTTC,CASSTAYEQYF
TRBV5-1,many,TRBJ1-1,.,TGCGCCAGCAGCGGATGGGACGCTCAGAACACTGAAGCTTTCTTT,CASSGWDAQNTEAFF
TRBV20-1,few,TRBJ1-4,TRBD1,TGCAGTGCTAGGGGACAGTTTAATGAAAAACTGTTTTTT,CSARGQFNEKLFF
TRBV3-1,many,TRBJ2-1,TRBD2,TGTGCCAGCAGCCTAGCGGGAAATGAGCAGTTCTTC,CASSLAGNEQFF
TRBV12-3/TRBV12-4,few,TRBJ2-1,.,TGTGCCAGCAGTTTGAGGTCGGGGGTCTACAATGAGCAGTTCTTC,CASSLRSGVYNEQFF
TRBV24-1,many,TRBJ2-1,.,TGTGCCACCAGTGATTTTTGGTCCAATGAGCAGTTCTTC,CATSDFWSNEQFF
TRBV7-2,many,TRBJ2-1,.,TGTGCCAGCAGCTTTCGACATGAGCAGTTCTTC,CASSFRHEQFF
TRBV7-2,many,TRBJ2-1,.,TGTGCCAGCAGCCCTCTGGCGGACCGAGGTAATGAGCAGTTCTTC,CASSPLADRGNEQFF
TRBV4-1,many,TRBJ2-2,TRBD2,TGCGCCAGCAGTACCACTAGCGGGAGGGCCTTCACCGGGGAGCTGTTTTTT,CASSTTSGRAFTGELFF
TRBV5-1,many,TRBJ2-3,TRBD2,TGCGCCAGCAGCAAACTAGCGGGAGGTACAGATACGCAGTATTTT,CASSKLAGGTDTQYF
TRBV6-1,many,TRBJ2-1,TRBD2,TGTGCCAGCAGTCGCGGGAGGGGCTCCTACAATGAGCAGTTCTTC,CASSRGRGSYNEQFF
TRBV20-1,many,TRBJ2-4,TRBD2,TGCAGTGCTCCTGGGACTAGCGAAAACATTCAGTACTTC,CSAPGTSENIQYF
TRBV29-1,few,TRBJ1-1,.,TGCAGCGTTGAAGACGAGGGGCAAGCTTTCTTT,CSVEDEGQAFF
TRBV10-3,many,TRBJ2-7,.,TGTGCCATCAGTGAGTCAACGGGCCGAACCGATGTGGGTGAGCAGTACTTC,CAISESTGRTDVGEQYF
TRBV28,many,TRBJ2-7,TRBD1,TGTGCCAGCAGTTTTGACAGGGGCTCCTACGAGCAGTACTTC,CASSFDRGSYEQYF
TRBV27,many,TRBJ2-1,.,TGTGCCAGCAGTTTATCGGGCAGTAGGCCAAATGAGCAGTTCTTC,CASSLSGSRPNEQFF
TRBV20-1,once,TRBJ2-3,.,TGCAGCGCGCCCCCTGTTACCGGGGTAGATACGCAGTATTTT,CSAPPVTGVDTQYF
TRBV7-2,many,TRBJ2-3,.,TGTGCCAGCAGCGCGACCCTTAGCACAGATACGCAGTATTTT,CASSATLSTDTQYF
TRBV7-9,many,TRBJ2-3,TRBD2,TGTGCCAGCAGCTCCAAAAGGTCTAGCGGGAGGCTAGGCACAGATACGCAGTATTTT,CASSSKRSSGRLGTDTQYF